Listed here are 22 T cell receptor beta chains from one sample, sequenced in a study of OX40 agonist ivuxolimab in advanced cancers. The data were produced by immunoSEQ multiplex PCR, yet TCRdb's version contains in-frame clones alone and is incomplete. The sample carries just under 85,000 clones, around four fifths recorded once. The sequencing here drew on CD4+ or CD8+ T cells sorted from blood, taken in a trial of the OX40 agonist ivuxolimab. Receptors were obtained from an adult with an advanced solid tumor such as melanoma, head and neck, liver or kidney cancer.

The chain carries TRBV10-3 and TRBJ2-4, with TRBD2 matching over 15 bases. Germline V gene sequence: CDR1 ENHRY, CDR2 SYGVKD. CDR3 length equals 20 residues. Losses at the gene ends were 0 bases for V and 1 base for J; bases not matched to a gene: 7. CDR3 in DNA: TGTGCCATCAGTGAGTCCGGACTAGCGGGGGGGGCCTCGGCCAAAAACATTCAGTACTTC. Amino acid sequence: CAISESGLAGGASAKNIQYF.

The V call is TRBV6-5, the J call TRBJ2-3; D may be TRBD2 (6 bases). CDR1 is MNHEY, CDR2 SVGAGI, per germline. V was shortened by 10 bases and J by 6 bases, with 17 bases between the two germline ends. The CDR3 extends over 13 amino acids. The CDR3: CATTLLAQDTQYF. CDR3 bases: TGTGCCACCACACTCCTAGCGCAGGATACGCAGTATTTT.

The CDR3 protein is CASSEQGQRDTQYF. The CDR3, as DNA: TGTGCCAGCAGTGAACAGGGGCAAAGAGATACGCAGTATTTT. The rearrangement uses TRBV2 and TRBJ2-3; TRBD1 is a possible D gene (6 bases). The V and J ends lost 2 bases and 5 bases respectively, with 11 bases between them. Germline CDR1 reads SNHLY; CDR2 reads FYNNEI. CDR3 size: 14 residues.

This chain links TRBV2 with TRBJ1-5, with D maybe TRBD1 (6 bases). The CDR3 extends over 13 amino acids. The ends were cut back, 4 bases at V and 6 bases at J, with 10 bases in the middle. CDR1 SNHLY and CDR2 FYNNEI come from the germline V gene. The CDR3 loop is CASSGTGPQPQHF. As DNA, the CDR3 is TGTGCCAGCAGTGGTACAGGGCCTCAGCCCCAGCATTTT.

Here the CDR3 reads CASSLAGQDAYGYTF. The CDR3 nucleotides read TGTGCCAGCAGCTTAGCGGGGCAGGACGCCTATGGCTACACCTTC. The gene calls are TRBV7-8 and TRBJ1-2; maybe TRBD1 (5 bases). Trimming shortened V by 0 bases and J by 4 bases, and 12 bases separated the two germline ends. Germline-derived CDR1 and CDR2 are SGHVS and FQNEAQ. The CDR3 has 15 residues.

V usage is TRBV5-1 and J usage is TRBJ2-2; 8 bases are a match to TRBD1. CDR3 length: 17 amino acids. Germline V gene sequence: CDR1 SGHRS, CDR2 YFSETQ. Losses at the gene ends were 3 bases for V and 3 bases for J; bases not matched to a gene: 10. Here the CDR3 reads CASSSLTGDWDTGELFF. Written as DNA, the CDR3 is TGCGCCAGCAGCTCCCTGACAGGGGATTGGGACACCGGGGAGCTGTTTTTT.

V is TRBV6-5 and J is TRBJ2-7, with D perhaps given as TRBD1 or TRBD2 (6 bases each). V was pared by 4 bases and J by 2 bases, with 9 bases between. The germline V gene has CDR1 MNHEY and CDR2 SVGAGI. This CDR3 comprises 13 residues. The CDR3 sequence: CASSFGGPYEQYF. The CDR3 DNA follows: TGTGCCAGCAGTTTCGGGGGCCCCTACGAGCAGTACTTC.

The chain couples TRBV19 to TRBJ1-4; D is perhaps TRBD1 (5 bases). Germline V gives CDR1 LNHDA, CDR2 SQIVND (reference sequence). CDR3 length equals 14 residues. The V gene lost 7 bases and the J gene lost 8 bases, with 17 bases spanning the gap. CDR3 DNA sequence: TGTGCCAGTACCAAGGGACGGTCATGGGAAAAACTGTTTTTT. As protein: CASTKGRSWEKLFF.

A single count supports this clone. This chain uses TRBV19 with TRBJ1-3, with D maybe TRBD1 (6 bases). Germline assignment: CDR1 LNHDA and CDR2 SQIVND (reference sequence). The CDR3 has 14 residues. The V gene lost 4 bases and the J gene lost 8 bases, with 15 bases spanning the gap. CDR3 in DNA: TGTGCCAGTAGTAGGGGGCAGGACCAGGACACCATATATTTT. Its translation: CASSRGQDQDTIYF.

The genes are TRBV7-3 and TRBJ1-5, with D unresolved. CDR1 SGHTA and CDR2 FQGTGA come from the germline V gene. The CDR3 extends over 15 amino acids. V was trimmed by 1 base and J by 4 bases, leaving 11 bases between them. The DNA for the CDR3 is TGTGCCAGCAGCTTAATTTTTCTAATTAATCAGCCCCAGCATTTT. It specifies CASSLIFLINQPQHF.

The chain uses TRBV14 and TRBJ1-1; D may be TRBD1 (6 bases). The CDR3 covers 15 residues. The V gene lost 4 bases and the J gene lost 3 bases, with 15 bases spanning the gap. Germline values: CDR1 SGHDN, CDR2 FVKESK. This chain's CDR3 is CASSRLGAGDTEAFF. The DNA for the CDR3 is TGTGCCAGCAGCCGCCTTGGGGCAGGGGACACTGAAGCTTTCTTT.

The genes are TRBV2 and TRBJ2-5; the D call may be TRBD1 or TRBD2 (6 bases each). Trimming pared 3 bases from V and 5 bases from J, leaving 16 bases between. Germline V lookup: CDR1 SNHLY, CDR2 FYNNEI. CDR3 size: 15 residues. The chain's CDR3 is CASSDGASGGETQYF. The CDR3 DNA sequence: TGTGCCAGCAGTGACGGAGCTTCCGGGGGCGAGACCCAGTACTTC.

This clone appeared once. One junction end disagrees with the germline gene, perhaps due to a read error. The chain recombines TRBV7-7 with TRBJ2-5; 7 bases match TRBD2. Germline loops: CDR1 SSHAT, CDR2 FNYEAQ (reference sequence). This CDR3 comprises 14 residues. The CDR3 DNA reads as TGTGCTAGCAGCCCCGGACTAGGTAAAGAGACCCAGTACTTC. It translates to CASSPGLGKETQYF.

The rearrangement links TRBV5-1 to TRBJ2-1, with D uncertain. There are 14 residues in the CDR3. Germline CDR1 is SGHRS and CDR2 is YFSETQ. V lost 0 bases, J lost 4 bases, and 8 bases lay in between. The CDR3 region is CASSLAQLYNEQFF. CDR3 in DNA: TGCGCCAGCAGCTTGGCCCAACTATACAATGAGCAGTTCTTC.

This chain connects TRBV27 to TRBJ1-2, with 7 bases fitting TRBD1. V lost 4 bases, J lost 5 bases, and 10 bases stayed unmatched. Germline loops: CDR1 MNHEY, CDR2 SMNVEV (reference sequence). The CDR3 runs to 15 residues. The CDR3 sequence: CASSSTGTAYYGYTF. In DNA form, the CDR3 reads TGTGCCAGCAGTTCAACCGGGACAGCCTATTATGGCTACACCTTC.

This clone has just one count. The CDR3 reads CAISDGQQGNQPQHF. As DNA, the CDR3 is TGTGCCATCAGTGATGGACAGCAGGGGAATCAGCCCCAGCATTTT. The chain recombines TRBV10-3 with TRBJ1-5, with D perhaps TRBD1 (6 bases). Germline values: CDR1 ENHRY, CDR2 SYGVKD. V lost 3 bases and J lost 4, with 13 bases in between. This CDR3 spans 15 amino acids.

The chain has TRBV10-3 and TRBJ2-2, with D unclear. V dropped 6 bases and J dropped 7 bases, with 15 bases sitting between them. Germline loops: CDR1 ENHRY, CDR2 SYGVKD. The CDR3 spans 14 residues. The DNA for the CDR3 is TGTGCCATCAGCGTCCGTTACGAGGACGGGGAGCTGTTTTTT. It encodes CAISVRYEDGELFF.

The V call is TRBV5-1, the J call TRBJ1-1; 10 nucleotides align to TRBD1. The germline gives CDR1 SGHRS, CDR2 YFSETQ. Trimming cost V 0 bases and J 5 bases; bases outside gene matches: 7. This CDR3 spans 16 amino acids. This CDR3 is CASSLEGQGTGTEAFF. The CDR3 coding sequence is TGCGCCAGCAGCTTGGAGGGACAGGGGACGGGAACTGAAGCTTTCTTT.

The chain combines TRBV7-2 with TRBJ1-1; perhaps TRBD1 as D (5 bases). Germline V gives CDR1 SGHTA, CDR2 FQGNSA. The V end was cut by 1 base, the J end by 4 bases, with 16 bases between. The CDR3 has 16 amino acids. The chain's CDR3 is CASSLGGSGWGTEAFF. CDR3 DNA: TGTGCCAGCAGCTTAGGAGGGTCAGGGTGGGGCACTGAAGCTTTCTTT. Full variable domain (rest looked up from reference TRBV7-2 and TRBJ1-1): GAGVSQSPSNKVTEKGKDVELRCDPISGHTALYWYRQSLGQGLEFLIYFQGNSAPDKSGLPSDRFSAERTGGSVSTLTIQRTQQEDSAVYLCASSLGGSGWGTEAFFGQGTRLTVV.

The chain combines TRBV7-3 with TRBJ2-6, with a weak D call TRBD2 (5 bases). The CDR3 length is 15 residues. Germline V gene lookup returns CDR1 SGHTA and CDR2 FQGTGA. Trimming left V 5 bases short and J 15 bases short, with 23 bases between. The CDR3 DNA is TGTGCCAGCAGCCAGTATGGACTTTCAATCTCGCCCCTGACTTTC. Protein: CASSQYGLSISPLTF. Full variable domain (missing parts from reference TRBV7-3 and TRBJ2-6): GAGVSQTPSNKVTEKGKYVELRCDPISGHTALYWYRQSLGQGPEFLIYFQGTGAADDSGLPNDRFFAVRPEGSVSTLKIQRTERGDSAVYLCASSQYGLSISPLTFGAGSRLTVL.

The chain carries TRBV6-5 and TRBJ2-5; 8 bases are a match to TRBD2. J lost 3 bases, V lost 6 bases, and 9 bases had no gene match. Germline lookup yields CDR1 MNHEY and CDR2 SVGAGI. The CDR3 sequence is 15 residues long. The CDR3 DNA reads as TGTGCCAGCAGAAACGGAGGAGCGGGGGAAGAGACCCAGTACTTC. Its protein product is CASRNGGAGEETQYF.

The V gene is TRBV7-3, the J gene TRBJ2-3, with TRBD2 matching over 8 bases. The CDR3 sequence is 17 residues long. The V segment lost 2 bases and the J segment 0 bases; nucleotides outside the gene matches: 7. The germline V gene encodes CDR1 SGHTA and CDR2 FQGTGA. CDR3 sequence: CASSLLALAGSTDTQYF. CDR3 DNA: TGTGCCAGCAGCTTATTGGCCTTAGCGGGAAGCACAGATACGCAGTATTTT.